A selection of T cell receptor beta chains follows, all from one sample in a study of T cells in Graves' hyperthyroidism and ophthalmopathy. TCRdb reprocessed the multiplex PCR reads with MiXCR, giving one entry per CDR3 protein. The repertoire holds around 500,000 distinct CDR3 sequences, roughly an eighth seen once, with around a sixth in the top ten. The sample was blood. Source of these receptors: a woman aged 18-35 years with Graves' hyperthyroidism. Each CDR3 is given with its conserved first and last residue. Each record gives: V gene, J gene, CDR3 protein.

TRBV5-5	TRBJ1-1	CASSFWGDTEAFF
TRBV12-5	TRBJ1-1	CASAPGTGAFF
TRBV10-3	TRBJ2-1	CATTPGTDNEQFF
TRBV5-1	TRBJ1-1	CASSAIQGNTEAFF
TRBV3-1	TRBJ1-4	CASSPFTGVEKLFF
TRBV4-1	TRBJ2-7	CASSQPTSGHSYEQYF
TRBV29-1	TRBJ2-1	CSVNGQGEDEQFF
TRBV6-5	TRBJ2-7	CASSSPSGLAGDEQYF
TRBV3-1	TRBJ2-3	CASSRGTSGSGTDTQYF
TRBV7-3	TRBJ2-1	CASSRGLAGVNEQFF
TRBV4-1	TRBJ2-3	CASSPPGYTDTQYF
TRBV28	TRBJ2-2	CASSSPGQGPGELFF
TRBV2	TRBJ2-5	CASSGLSVETQYF
TRBV3-1	TRBJ2-1	CASSQGIGRVSYNEQFF
TRBV7-9	TRBJ2-6	CASSLVQPISGANVLTF
TRBV4-2	TRBJ2-2	CASSQDRAANTGELFF
TRBV6-1	TRBJ1-2	CASIQGRGRRSYGYTF
TRBV6-5	TRBJ2-2	CASSYSMIAGELFF
TRBV20-1	TRBJ2-5	CSAVRGLGETQYF
TRBV5-1	TRBJ2-7	CASSHNKYEQYF
TRBV5-1	TRBJ2-3	CASRPTSGLTDTQYF
TRBV6-1	TRBJ2-1	CASSGTVSSYNEQFF
TRBV20-1	TRBJ2-1	CSATTLLAGVEQFF
TRBV27	TRBJ1-4	CASSLSEGRGREKLFF
TRBV30	TRBJ2-3	CAWSQTSGRADTQYF
TRBV5-1	TRBJ1-1	CASSLAGLTEAFF
TRBV18	TRBJ1-2	CASSRTGDYGYTF
TRBV18	TRBJ2-7	CASSPTGALPREQYF
TRBV19	TRBJ1-3	CASSISRDGNTIYF
TRBV30	TRBJ1-1	CAWSLTGNTEAFF
TRBV25-1	TRBJ1-4	CASSEYAGQQDNEKLFF
TRBV5-1	TRBJ2-7	CASSLVRDEQYF
TRBV19	TRBJ2-7	CASNPRGGRLNEQYF
TRBV4-1	TRBJ2-3	CASSFTQGQLGGDTQYF
TRBV4-1	TRBJ2-2	CASSQEGTLPGELFF
TRBV19	TRBJ1-1	CASIPGAGLNTEAFF
TRBV12-3/TRBV12-4	TRBJ1-2	CASSPTGTDDYGYTF
TRBV30	TRBJ2-3	CAWDIAGGYTDTQYF
TRBV20-1	TRBJ1-2	CSARTSTGGYGYTF
TRBV15	TRBJ1-3	CATSGGRGNTIYF
TRBV6-2/TRBV6-3	TRBJ2-1	CASSRLTNEQFF
TRBV2	TRBJ2-2	CASSGPPRGVGTGELFF
TRBV15	TRBJ1-3	CATSRGLGELGNTIYF
TRBV19	TRBJ1-2	CASSNPRQGANYGYTF
TRBV28	TRBJ1-2	CASRLGGGSFGYTF
TRBV19	TRBJ2-1	CASSGLLGDNEQFF
TRBV19	TRBJ2-7	CASSTDRGLSYEQYF
TRBV20-1	TRBJ2-2	CSARGQMNTGELFF
TRBV13	TRBJ2-7	CASSLDIDYEQYF
TRBV19	TRBJ1-3	CASMGQGGGNTIYF
TRBV20-1	TRBJ2-3	CSASSLGSSTDTQYF
TRBV4-1	TRBJ2-1	CASSHLENEQFF
TRBV27	TRBJ1-6	CASSSRTAYNSPLHF
TRBV7-6	TRBJ2-5	CASISGETQYF
TRBV18	TRBJ2-5	CASSPGGLAGEGETQYF
TRBV27	TRBJ2-5	CASSLWRGQAGTQYF
TRBV11-2	TRBJ2-3	CASIPRGLQGGTDTQYF
TRBV5-1	TRBJ1-2	CASSFGENYGYTF
TRBV3-1	TRBJ2-5	CASSHFPRLAGVPETQYF
TRBV11-2	TRBJ2-3	CASSLGRGVTDTQYF